The source of this T cell receptor beta chain is a study of T cell responses to AZD1222 COVID-19 vaccine. Assay used: immunoSEQ multiplex PCR; TCRdb lists only in-frame clones, some missing. This sample has hundreds of thousands of clones; 90% to 95% occur once, and the top ten carry 0.55%. V shed 4 bases and J shed 8 bases, with 14 bases lying between them. From germline, CDR1 is SEHNR and CDR2 FQNEAQ (reference sequence). The CDR3 runs 13 residues. The chain carries TRBV7-9 and TRBJ1-2; the D gene is possibly TRBD1 (5 bases). This TCR came from an adult who received the AZD1222 COVID-19 vaccine. Sequencing was performed on peripheral blood, taken 28 days after the second AZD1222 dose. CDR3 DNA sequence: TGTGCCAGCAGCTCCGCAGGGAGGGACGGCTACACCTTC. Translation gives CASSSAGRDGYTF.